This TCR beta chain came from a study of technical replicates of blood from a handful of donors. Germline V gene sequence: CDR1 SGHVS, CDR2 FQNEAQ. The CDR3 is 13 amino acids. V dropped 8 bases and J dropped 2 bases, with 12 bases sitting between them. Using immunoSEQ multiplex PCR, the repertoire was profiled, and TCRdb retains in-frame clones only, with some absent. The sample shows 55,000 to 75,000 clones, roughly 91% of them seen only once. The sequence was collected from a human donor in good health. Some clones in this sample may be carry-over from other donors' samples. The chain carries TRBV7-8 and TRBJ2-5; D is possibly TRBD1 (7 bases). Specimen: PBMCs. Written as DNA, the CDR3 is TGTGCCAGCCAGGGGGGCCGGCAAGAGACCCAGTACTTC. Encoded protein: CASQGGRQETQYF.